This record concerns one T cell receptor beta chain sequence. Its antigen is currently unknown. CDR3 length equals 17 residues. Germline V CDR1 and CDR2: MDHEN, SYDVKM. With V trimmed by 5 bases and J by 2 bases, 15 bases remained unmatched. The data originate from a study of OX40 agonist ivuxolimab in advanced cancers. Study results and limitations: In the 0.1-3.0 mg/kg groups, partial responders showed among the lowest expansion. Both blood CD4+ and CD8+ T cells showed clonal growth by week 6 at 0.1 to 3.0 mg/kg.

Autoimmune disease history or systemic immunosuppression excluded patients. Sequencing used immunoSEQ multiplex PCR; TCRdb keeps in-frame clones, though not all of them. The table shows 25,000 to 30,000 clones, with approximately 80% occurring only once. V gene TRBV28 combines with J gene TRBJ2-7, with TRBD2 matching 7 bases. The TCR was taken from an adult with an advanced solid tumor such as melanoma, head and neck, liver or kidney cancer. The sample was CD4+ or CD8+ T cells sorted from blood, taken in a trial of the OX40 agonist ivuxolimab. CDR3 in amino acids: CASSPLGGGLGTYEQYF. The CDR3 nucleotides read TGTGCCAGCAGTCCCCTTGGCGGGGGTTTGGGGACCTACGAGCAGTACTTC.